This T cell receptor beta chain was recorded in a study of graft-versus-host responses after intestinal transplantation. About the study: Transplant types were multivisceral, liver-intestinal, or isolated intestinal. General study results and limits: Elevated graft-versus-host to host-versus-graft clonal ratios in allografts were recorded for patients with graft-donor T cell macrochimerism.

Profiling relied on immunoSEQ multiplex PCR, and the TCRdb table lists in-frame clones only, not all of them. This table holds tens of thousands of clones, around 83% found once. This CDR3 is 15 amino acids long. Trimming took 0 bases from V and 0 from J, leaving 8 bases between them. Germline V CDR1 and CDR2: MNHEY, SMNVEV (reference sequence). Note on this clone: Its antigen is unidentified.

The sample was unstimulated CD8+ T cells sorted from spleen or lymph node cells, taken before intestinal transplant. V is TRBV27 and J is TRBJ1-1, with D unclear. This receptor was identified in a human donor who received an intestinal transplant. CDR3 nucleotides: TGTGCCAGCAGTTTATCTCCAAGCATGAACACTGAAGCTTTCTTT. It is translated as CASSLSPSMNTEAFF.